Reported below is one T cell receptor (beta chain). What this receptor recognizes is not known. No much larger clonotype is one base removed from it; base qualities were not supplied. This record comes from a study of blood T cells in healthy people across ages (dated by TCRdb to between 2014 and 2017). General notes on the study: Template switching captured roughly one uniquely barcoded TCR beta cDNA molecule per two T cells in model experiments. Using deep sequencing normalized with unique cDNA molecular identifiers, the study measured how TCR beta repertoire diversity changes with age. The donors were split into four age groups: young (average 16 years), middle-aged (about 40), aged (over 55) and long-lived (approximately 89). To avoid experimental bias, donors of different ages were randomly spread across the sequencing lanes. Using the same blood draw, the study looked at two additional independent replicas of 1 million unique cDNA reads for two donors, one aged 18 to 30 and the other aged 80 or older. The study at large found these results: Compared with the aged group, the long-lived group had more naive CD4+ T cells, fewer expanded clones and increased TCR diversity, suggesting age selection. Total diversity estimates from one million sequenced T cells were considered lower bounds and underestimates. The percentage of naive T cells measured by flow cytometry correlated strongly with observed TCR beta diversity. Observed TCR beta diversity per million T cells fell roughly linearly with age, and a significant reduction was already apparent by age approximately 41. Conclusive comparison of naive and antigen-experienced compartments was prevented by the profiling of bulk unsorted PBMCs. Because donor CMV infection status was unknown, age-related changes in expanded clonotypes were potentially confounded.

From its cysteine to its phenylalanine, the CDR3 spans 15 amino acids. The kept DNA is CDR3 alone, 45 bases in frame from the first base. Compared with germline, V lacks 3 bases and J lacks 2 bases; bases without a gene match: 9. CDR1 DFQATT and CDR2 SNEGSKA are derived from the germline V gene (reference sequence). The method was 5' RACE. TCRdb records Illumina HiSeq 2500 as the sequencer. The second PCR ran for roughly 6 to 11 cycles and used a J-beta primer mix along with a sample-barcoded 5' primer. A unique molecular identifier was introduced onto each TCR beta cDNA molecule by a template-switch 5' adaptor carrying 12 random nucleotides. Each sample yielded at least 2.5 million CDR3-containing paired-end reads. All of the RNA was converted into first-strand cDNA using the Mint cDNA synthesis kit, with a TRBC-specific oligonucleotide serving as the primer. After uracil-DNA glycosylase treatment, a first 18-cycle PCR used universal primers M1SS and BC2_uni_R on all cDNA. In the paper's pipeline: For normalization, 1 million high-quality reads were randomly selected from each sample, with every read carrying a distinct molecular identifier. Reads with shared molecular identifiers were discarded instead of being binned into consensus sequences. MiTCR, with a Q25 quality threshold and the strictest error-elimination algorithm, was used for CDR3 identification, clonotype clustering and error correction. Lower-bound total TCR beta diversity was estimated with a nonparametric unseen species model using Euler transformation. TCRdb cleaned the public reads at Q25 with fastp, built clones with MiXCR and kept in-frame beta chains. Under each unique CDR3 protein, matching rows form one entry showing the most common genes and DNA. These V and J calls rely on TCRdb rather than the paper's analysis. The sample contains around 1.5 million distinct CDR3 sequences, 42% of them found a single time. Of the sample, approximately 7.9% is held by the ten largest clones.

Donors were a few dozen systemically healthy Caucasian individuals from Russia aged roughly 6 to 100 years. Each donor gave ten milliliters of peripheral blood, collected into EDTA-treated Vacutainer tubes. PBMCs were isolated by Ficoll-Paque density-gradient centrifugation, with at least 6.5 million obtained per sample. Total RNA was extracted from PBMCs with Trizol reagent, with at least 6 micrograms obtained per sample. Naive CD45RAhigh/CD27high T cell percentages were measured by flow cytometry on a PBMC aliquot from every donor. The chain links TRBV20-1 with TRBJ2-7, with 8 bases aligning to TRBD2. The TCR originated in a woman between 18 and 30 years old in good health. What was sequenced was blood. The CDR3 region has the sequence CSARGTQRGTYEQYF. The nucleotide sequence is TGCAGTGCTAGGGGTACCCAGCGGGGGACCTACGAGCAGTACTTC.